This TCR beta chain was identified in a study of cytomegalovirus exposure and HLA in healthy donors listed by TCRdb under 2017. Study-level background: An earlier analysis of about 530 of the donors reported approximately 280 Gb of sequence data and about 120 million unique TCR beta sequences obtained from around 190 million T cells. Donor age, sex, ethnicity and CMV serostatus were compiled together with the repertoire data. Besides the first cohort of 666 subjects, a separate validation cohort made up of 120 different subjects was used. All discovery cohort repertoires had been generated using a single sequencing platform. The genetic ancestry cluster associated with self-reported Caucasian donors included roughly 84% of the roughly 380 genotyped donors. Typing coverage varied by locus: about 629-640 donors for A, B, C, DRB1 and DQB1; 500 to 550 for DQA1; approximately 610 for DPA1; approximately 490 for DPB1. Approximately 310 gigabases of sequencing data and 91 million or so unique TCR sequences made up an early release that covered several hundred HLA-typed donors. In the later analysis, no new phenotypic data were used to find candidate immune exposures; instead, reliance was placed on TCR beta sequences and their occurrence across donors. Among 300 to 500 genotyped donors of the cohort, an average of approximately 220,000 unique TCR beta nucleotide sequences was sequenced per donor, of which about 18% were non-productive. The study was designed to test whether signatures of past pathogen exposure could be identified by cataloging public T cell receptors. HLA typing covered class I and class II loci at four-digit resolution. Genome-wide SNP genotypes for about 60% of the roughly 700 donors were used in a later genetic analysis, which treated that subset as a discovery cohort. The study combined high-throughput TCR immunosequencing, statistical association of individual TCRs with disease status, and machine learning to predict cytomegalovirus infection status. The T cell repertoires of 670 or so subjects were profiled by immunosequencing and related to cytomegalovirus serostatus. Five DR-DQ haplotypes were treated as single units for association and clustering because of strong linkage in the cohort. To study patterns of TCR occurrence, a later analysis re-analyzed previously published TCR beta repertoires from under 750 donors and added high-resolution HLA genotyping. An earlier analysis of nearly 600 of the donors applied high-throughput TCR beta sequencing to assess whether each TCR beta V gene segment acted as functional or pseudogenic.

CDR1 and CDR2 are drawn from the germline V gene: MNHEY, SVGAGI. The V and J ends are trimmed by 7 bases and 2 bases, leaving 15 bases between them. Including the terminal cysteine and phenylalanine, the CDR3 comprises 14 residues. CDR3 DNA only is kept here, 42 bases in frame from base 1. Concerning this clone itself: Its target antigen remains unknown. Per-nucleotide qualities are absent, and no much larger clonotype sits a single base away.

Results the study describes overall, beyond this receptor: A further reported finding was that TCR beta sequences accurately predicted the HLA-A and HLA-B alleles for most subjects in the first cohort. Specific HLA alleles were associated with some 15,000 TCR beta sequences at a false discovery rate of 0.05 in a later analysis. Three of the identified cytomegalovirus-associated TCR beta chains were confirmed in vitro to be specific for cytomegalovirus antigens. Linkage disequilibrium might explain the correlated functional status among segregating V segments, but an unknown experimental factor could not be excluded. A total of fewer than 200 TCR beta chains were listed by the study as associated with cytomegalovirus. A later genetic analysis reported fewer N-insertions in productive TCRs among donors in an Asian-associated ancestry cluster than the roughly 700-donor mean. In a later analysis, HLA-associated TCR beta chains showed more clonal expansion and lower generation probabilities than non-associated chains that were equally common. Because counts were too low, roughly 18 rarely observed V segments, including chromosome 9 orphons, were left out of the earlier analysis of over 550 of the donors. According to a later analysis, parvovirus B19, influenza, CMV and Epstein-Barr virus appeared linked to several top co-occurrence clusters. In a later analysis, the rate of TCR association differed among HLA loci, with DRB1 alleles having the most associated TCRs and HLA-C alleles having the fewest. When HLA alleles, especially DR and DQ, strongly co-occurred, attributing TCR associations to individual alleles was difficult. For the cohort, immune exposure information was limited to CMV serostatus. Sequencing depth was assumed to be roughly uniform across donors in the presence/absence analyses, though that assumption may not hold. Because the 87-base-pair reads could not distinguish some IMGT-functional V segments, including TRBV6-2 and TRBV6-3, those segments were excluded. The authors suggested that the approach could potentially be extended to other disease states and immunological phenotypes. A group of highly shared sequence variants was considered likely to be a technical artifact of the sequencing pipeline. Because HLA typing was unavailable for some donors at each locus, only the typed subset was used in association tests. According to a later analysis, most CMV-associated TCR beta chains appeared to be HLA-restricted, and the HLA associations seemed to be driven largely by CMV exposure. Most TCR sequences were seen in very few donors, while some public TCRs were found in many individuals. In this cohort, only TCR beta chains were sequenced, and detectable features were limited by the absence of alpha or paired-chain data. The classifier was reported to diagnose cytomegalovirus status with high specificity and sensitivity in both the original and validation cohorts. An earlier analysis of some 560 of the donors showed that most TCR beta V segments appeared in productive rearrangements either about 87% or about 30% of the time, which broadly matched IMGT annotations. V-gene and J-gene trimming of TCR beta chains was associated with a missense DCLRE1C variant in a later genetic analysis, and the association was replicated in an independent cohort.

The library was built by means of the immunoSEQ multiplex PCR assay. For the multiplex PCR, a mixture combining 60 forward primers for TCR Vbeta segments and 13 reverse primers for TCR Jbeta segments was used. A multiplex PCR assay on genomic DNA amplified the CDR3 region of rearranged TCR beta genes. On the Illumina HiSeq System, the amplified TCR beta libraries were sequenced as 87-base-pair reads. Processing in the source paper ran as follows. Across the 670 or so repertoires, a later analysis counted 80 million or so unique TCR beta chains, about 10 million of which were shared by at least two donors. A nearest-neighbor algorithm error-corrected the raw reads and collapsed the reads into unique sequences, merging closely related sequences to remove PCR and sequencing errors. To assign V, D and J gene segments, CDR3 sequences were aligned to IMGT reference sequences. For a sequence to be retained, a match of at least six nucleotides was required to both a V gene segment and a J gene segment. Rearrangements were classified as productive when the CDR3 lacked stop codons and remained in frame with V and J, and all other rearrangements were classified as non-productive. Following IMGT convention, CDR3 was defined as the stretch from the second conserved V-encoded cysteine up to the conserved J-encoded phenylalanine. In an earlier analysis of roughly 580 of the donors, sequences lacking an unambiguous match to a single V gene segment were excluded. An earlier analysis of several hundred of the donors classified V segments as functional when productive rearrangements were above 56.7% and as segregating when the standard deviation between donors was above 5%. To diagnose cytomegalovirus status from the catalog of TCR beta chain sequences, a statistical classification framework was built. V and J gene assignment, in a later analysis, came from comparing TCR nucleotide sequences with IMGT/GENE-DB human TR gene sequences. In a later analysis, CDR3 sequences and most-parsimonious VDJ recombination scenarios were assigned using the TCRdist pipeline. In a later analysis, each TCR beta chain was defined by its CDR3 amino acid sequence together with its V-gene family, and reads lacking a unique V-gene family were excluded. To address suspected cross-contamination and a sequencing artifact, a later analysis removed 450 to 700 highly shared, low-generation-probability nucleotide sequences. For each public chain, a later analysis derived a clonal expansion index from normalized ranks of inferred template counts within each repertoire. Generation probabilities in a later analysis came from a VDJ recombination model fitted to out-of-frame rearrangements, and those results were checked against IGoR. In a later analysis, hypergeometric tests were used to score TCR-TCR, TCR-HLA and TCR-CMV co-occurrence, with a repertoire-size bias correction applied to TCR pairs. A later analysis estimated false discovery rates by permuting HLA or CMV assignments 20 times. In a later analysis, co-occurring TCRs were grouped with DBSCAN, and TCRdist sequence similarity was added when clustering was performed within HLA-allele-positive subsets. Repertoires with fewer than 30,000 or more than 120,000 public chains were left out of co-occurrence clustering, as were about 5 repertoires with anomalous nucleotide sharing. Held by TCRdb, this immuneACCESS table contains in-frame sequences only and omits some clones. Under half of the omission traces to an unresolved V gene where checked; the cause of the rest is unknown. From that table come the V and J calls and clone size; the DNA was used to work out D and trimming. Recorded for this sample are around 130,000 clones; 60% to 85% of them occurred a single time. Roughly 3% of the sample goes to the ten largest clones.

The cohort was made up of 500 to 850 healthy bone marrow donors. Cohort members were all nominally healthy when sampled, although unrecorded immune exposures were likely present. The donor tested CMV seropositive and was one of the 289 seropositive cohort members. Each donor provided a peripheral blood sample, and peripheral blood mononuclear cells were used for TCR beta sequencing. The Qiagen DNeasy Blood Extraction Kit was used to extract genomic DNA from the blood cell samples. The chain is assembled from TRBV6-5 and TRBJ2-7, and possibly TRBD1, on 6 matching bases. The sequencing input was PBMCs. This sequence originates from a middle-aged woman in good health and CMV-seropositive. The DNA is TGTGCCAGCAACCAACAGGGCTTACCCTACGAGCAGTACTTC. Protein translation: CASNQQGLPYEQYF.